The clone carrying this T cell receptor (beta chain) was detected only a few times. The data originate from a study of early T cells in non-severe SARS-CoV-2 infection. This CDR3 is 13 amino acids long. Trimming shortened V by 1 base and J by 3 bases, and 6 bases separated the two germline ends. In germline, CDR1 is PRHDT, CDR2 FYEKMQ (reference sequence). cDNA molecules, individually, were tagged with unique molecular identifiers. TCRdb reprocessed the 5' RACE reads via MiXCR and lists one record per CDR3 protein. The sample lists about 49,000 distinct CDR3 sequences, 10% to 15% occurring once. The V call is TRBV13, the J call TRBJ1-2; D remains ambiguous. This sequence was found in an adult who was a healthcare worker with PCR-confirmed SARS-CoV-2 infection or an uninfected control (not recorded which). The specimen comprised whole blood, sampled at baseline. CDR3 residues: CASSLAGYYGYTF. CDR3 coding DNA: TGTGCCAGCAGCTTAGCCGGGTACTATGGCTACACCTTC.